Listed below are T cell receptor beta chains from one sample, sequenced in a study of cytomegalovirus exposure and HLA in healthy donors. This table comes from immunoSEQ multiplex PCR, and its TCRdb copy is limited to in-frame clones, with some not included. Of over 70,000 clones in the sample, around 68% are singletons; the top ten hold about a fifth. The sample was PBMCs. The source of these receptors is a man under 40 in good health and CMV-seropositive. Each CDR3 is given with its conserved first and last residue. Size is stated for part of the rows, as once, few or many counts, or as a class when the clone is expanded.

cdr3_length,clone_size,v_call,cdr3_aa
14,-,TRBV5-1,CASSRQDEGDIQYF
15,-,TRBV6-5,CASSPLGEGHNEQFF
13,few,TRBV5-1,CASSRVVGTEAFF
16,-,TRBV2,CASVSGRGPSGETQYF
15,-,TRBV11-3,CASSLTGQGTGELFF
16,-,TRBV15,CATSRDLQGAGETQYF
16,-,TRBV7-3,CASSLGTGGSGTEAFF
14,-,TRBV5-1,CASSLWDRGVEQYF
10,-,TRBV29-1,CSVAGETQYF
17,-,TRBV19,CASSIPFADGVNQPQHF
15,-,TRBV7-8,CASSLQGTDNQPQHF
15,-,TRBV5-1,CASSFWVTEGNGYTF
13,few,TRBV5-6,CASSWRQGYGYTF
17,-,TRBV5-1,CASSPGTSGESTDTQYF
15,-,TRBV25-1,CASSDPTGGRVEAFF
13,-,TRBV5-7,CASSLTQGFKLFF
15,-,TRBV29-1,CSVLASGRVRDEQYF
14,-,TRBV4-2,CASSQDEAGDIQYF
15,-,TRBV19,CASSRDSATNEKLFF
16,-,TRBV6-4,CASSDGARGAPGGAFF
15,-,TRBV18,CASSPYKGMDTEAFF
15,-,TRBV6-5,CASSYQGSGNTEAFF
15,-,TRBV6-5,CASRGSRGINSPLHF
15,-,TRBV19,CASSLSPRGNTEAFF
14,-,TRBV30,CAWSPGQLNTEAFF
15,-,TRBV6-5,CASIGRPGGSYEQYF
12,-,TRBV6-1,CASSRTGTEAFF
14,-,TRBV14,CASSQVKSGTEAFF
17,-,TRBV7-9,CASSLEGPWEGTYEQYF
16,-,TRBV15,CATSRAGTGPIYTQYF
13,-,TRBV10-3,CAINRDRDYGYTF
13,-,TRBV6-5,CASTRGERSPLHF
14,-,TRBV11-1,CASSLATARSPLHF
13,few,TRBV2,CASKIDRTYEQYF
16,few,TRBV5-6,CASSLDQREVSYEQYF
13,-,TRBV6-5,CASSLTDNYGYTF
13,-,TRBV28,CASRSGEYQPQHF
14,-,TRBV7-8,CASNLGTANYGYTF
13,-,TRBV12-5,CASGLATGGKLFF
14,-,TRBV2,CASREDFSYNEQFF
15,few,TRBV7-3,CASSLTGQLNTEAFF
15,-,TRBV5-4,CASHRGSSNTGELFF
17,-,TRBV4-1,CASSLGTGGQMNTEAFF
15,few,TRBV2,CASSEGTSEVETQYF
13,-,TRBV28,CASSLWANTEAFF
13,-,TRBV9,CASSPGNSYEQYF
14,-,TRBV11-3,CASSSSTGAGEQYF
14,-,TRBV5-1,CASSLGSSSYEQYF
16,-,TRBV7-8,CASSLFVSDSPGGYTF
14,-,TRBV5-4,CASSLGQGSTEAFF
12,few,TRBV29-1,CSVEEGGYGYTF
10,-,TRBV7-9,CASSFDEQFF
15,-,TRBV2,CASSAGQASTDTQYF
15,-,TRBV4-2,CASSQDARGSEKLFF
12,-,TRBV7-8,CASSRTDLTYTF
14,-,TRBV28,CASTASIWRNEQFF
16,once,TRBV28,CASSLNRWGINQPQHF
14,-,TRBV19,CASSISWQGNEQFF
13,-,TRBV6-5,CASKQNSGNTIYF